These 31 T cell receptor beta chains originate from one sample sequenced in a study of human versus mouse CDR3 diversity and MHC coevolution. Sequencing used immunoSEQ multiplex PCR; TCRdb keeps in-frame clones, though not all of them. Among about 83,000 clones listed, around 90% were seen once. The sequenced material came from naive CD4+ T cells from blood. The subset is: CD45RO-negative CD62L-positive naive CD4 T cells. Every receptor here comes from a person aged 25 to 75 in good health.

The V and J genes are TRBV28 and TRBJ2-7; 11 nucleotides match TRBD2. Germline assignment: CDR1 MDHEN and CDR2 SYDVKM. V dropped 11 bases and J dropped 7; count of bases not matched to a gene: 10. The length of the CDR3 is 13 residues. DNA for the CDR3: TGTGCCTCGAGACTAGCGGGAAACGGTGAGCAGTACTTC. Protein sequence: CASRLAGNGEQYF.

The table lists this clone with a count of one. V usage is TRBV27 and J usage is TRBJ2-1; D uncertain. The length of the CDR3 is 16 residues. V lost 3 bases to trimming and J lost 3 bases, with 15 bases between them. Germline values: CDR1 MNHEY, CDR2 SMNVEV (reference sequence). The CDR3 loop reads CASSFRGPGFYNEQFF. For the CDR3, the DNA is TGTGCCAGCAGTTTCCGTGGGCCCGGTTTCTACAATGAGCAGTTCTTC.

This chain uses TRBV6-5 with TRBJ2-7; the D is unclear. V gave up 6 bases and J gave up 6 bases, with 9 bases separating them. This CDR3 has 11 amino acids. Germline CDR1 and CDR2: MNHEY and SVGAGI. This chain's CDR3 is CASSQAFEQYF. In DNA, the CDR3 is TGTGCCAGCAGCCAAGCTTTCGAGCAGTACTTC.

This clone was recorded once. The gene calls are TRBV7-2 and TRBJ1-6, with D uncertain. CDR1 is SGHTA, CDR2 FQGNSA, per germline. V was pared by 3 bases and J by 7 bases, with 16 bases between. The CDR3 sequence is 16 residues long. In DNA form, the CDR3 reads TGTGCCAGCAGCTTTATGTTTGGAGGGTCCAATTCACCCCTCCACTTT. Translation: CASSFMFGGSNSPLHF.

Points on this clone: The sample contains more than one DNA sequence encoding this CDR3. CDR3: CASRPVVGGNSPLHF. CDR3 bases: TGTGCCAGCAGGCCAGTGGTGGGAGGTAATTCACCCCTCCACTTT. This chain connects TRBV6-1 to TRBJ1-6; D call uncertain. V was clipped by 6 bases and J by 6 bases, with 15 bases between them. CDR1 MNHNS and CDR2 SASEGT come from the germline V gene. This CDR3 has 15 residues.

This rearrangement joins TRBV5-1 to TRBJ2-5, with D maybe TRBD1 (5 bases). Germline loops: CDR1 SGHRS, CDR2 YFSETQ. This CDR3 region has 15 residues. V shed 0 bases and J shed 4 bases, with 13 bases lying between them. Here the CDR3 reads CASSLVLGAVETQYF. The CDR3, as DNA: TGCGCCAGCAGCTTGGTTTTAGGGGCGGTAGAGACCCAGTACTTC.

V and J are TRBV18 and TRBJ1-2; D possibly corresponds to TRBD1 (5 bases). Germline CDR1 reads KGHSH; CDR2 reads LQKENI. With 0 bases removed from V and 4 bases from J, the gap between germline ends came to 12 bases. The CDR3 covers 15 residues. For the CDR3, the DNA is TGTGCCAGCTCACCACCCGGGACTGCTATCTATGGCTACACCTTC. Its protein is CASSPPGTAIYGYTF.

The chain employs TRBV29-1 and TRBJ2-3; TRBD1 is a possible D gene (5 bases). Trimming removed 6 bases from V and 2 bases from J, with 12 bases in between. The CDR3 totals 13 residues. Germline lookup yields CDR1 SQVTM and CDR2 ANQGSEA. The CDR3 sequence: CSVGPQYTDTQYF. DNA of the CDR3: TGCAGCGTGGGGCCCCAATACACAGATACGCAGTATTTT.

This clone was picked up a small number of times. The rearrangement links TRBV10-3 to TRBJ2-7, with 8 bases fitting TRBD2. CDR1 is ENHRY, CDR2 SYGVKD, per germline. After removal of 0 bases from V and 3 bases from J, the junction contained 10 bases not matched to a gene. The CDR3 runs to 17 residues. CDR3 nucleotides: TGTGCCATCAGTGAGTCGTTGACGGGGGGGGCCCGCTACGAGCAGTACTTC. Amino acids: CAISESLTGGARYEQYF.

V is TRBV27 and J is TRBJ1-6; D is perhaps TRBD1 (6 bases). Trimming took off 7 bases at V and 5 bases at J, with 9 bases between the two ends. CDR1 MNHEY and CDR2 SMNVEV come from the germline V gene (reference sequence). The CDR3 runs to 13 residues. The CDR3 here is CASTRGNNSPLHF. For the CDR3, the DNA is TGTGCCAGCACCAGGGGCAATAATTCACCCCTCCACTTT.

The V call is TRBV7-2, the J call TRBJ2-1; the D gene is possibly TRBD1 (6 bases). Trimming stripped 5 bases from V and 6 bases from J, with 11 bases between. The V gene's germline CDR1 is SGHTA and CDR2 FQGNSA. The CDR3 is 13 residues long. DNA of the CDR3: TGTGCCAGCAGCCGCCTAGGGGGCAATGAGCAGTTCTTC. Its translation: CASSRLGGNEQFF.

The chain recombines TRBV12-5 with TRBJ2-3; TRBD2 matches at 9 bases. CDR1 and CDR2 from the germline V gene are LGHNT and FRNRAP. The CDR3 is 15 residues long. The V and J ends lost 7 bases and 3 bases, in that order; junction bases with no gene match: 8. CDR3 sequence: CASAPELAGTDTQYF. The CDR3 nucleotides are TGTGCTAGTGCCCCTGAGCTAGCGGGGACAGATACGCAGTATTTT.

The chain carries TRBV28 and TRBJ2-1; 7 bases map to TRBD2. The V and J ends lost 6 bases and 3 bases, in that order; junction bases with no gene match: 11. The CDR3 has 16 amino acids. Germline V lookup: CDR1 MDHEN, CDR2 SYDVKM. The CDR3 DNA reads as TGTGCCAGCAGCCGCCCGGGGCGGGAGATCTACAATGAGCAGTTCTTC. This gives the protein CASSRPGREIYNEQFF.

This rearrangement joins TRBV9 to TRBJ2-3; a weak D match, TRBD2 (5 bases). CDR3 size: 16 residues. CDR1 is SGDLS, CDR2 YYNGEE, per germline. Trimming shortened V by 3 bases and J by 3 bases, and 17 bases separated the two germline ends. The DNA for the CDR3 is TGTGCCAGCAGCGGCCGACCACTAGGTAGAACAGATACGCAGTATTTT. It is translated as CASSGRPLGRTDTQYF.

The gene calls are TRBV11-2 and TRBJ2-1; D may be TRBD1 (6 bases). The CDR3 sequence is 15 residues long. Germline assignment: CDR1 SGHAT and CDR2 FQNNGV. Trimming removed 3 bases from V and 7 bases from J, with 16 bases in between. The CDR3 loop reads CASSFLTGGPNEQFF. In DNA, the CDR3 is TGTGCCAGCAGCTTTCTGACAGGTGGCCCTAATGAGCAGTTCTTC.

CDR3 region: CAATDRESYNEQFF. The CDR3 DNA reads as TGTGCCGCTACCGACAGGGAATCTTACAATGAGCAGTTCTTC. The rearrangement links TRBV10-3 to TRBJ2-1, with TRBD1 matching over 7 bases. J gave up 4 bases and V 11 bases, and 11 bases lay outside the gene matches. Germline loops: CDR1 ENHRY, CDR2 SYGVKD. The CDR3 has 14 residues.

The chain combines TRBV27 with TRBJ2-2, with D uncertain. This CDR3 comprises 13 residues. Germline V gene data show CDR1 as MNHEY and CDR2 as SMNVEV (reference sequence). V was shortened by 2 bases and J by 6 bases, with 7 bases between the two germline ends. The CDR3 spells CASSLTVAGELFF. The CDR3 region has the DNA TGTGCCAGCAGTTTAACGGTCGCCGGGGAGCTGTTTTTT.

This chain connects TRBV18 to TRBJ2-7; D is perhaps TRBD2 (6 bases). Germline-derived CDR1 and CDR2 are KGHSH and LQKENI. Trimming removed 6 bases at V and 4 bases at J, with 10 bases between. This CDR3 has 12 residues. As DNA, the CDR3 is TGTGCCAGCTCTCTTGGGAGGTACGAGCAGTACTTC. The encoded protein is CASSLGRYEQYF.

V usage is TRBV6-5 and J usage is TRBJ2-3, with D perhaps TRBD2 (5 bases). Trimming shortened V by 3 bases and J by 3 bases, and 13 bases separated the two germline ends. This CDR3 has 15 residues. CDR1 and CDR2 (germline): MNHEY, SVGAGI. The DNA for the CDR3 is TGTGCCAGCAGTTATTCTGCGGGTATAACAGATACGCAGTATTTT. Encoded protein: CASSYSAGITDTQYF.

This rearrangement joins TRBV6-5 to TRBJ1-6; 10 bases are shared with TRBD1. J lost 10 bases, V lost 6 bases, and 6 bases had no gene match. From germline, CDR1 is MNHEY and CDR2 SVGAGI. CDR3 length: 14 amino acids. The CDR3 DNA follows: TGTGCCAGCAGCCTGGGACAGGGGAGCTCACCCCTCCACTTT. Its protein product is CASSLGQGSSPLHF.

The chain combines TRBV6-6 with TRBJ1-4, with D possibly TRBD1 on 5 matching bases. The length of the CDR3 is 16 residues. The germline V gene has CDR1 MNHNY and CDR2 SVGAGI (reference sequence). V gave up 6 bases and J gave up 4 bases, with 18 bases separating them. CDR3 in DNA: TGTGCCAGCAGGGGGCCCGCCAATTCTCTTAATGAAAAACTGTTTTTT. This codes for CASRGPANSLNEKLFF.

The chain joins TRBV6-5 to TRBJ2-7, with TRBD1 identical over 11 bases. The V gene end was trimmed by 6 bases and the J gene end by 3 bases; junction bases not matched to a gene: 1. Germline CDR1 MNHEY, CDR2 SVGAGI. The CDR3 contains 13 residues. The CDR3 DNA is TGTGCCAGCAGGGGGACAGGGGGCTACGAGCAGTACTTC. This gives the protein CASRGTGGYEQYF.

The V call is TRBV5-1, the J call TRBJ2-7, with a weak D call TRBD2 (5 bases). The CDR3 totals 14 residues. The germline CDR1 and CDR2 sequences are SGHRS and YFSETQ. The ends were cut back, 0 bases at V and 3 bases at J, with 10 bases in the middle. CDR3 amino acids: CASSLDPGNYEQYF. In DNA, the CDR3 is TGCGCCAGCAGCTTGGACCCGGGGAACTACGAGCAGTACTTC.

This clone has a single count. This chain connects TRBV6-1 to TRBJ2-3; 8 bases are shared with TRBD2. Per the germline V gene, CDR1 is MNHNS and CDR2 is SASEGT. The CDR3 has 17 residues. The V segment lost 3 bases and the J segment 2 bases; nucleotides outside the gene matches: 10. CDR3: CASSEGLLAEITDTQYF. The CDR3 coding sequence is TGTGCCAGCAGTGAGGGTCTACTAGCGGAAATCACAGATACGCAGTATTTT.

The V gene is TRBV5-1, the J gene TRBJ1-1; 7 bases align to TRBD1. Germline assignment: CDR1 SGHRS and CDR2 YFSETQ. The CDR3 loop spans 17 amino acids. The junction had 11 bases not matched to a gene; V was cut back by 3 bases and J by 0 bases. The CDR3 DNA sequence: TGCGCCAGCAGCTCAAGGGGGCAGGGGAGCGTGAACACTGAAGCTTTCTTT. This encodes CASSSRGQGSVNTEAFF.

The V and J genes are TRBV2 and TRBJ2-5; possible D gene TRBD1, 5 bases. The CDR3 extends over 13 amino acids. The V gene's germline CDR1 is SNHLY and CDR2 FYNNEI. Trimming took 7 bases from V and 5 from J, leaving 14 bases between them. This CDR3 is CASKGYPGETQYF. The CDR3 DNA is TGTGCCAGCAAGGGGTACCCTGGGGAGACCCAGTACTTC.

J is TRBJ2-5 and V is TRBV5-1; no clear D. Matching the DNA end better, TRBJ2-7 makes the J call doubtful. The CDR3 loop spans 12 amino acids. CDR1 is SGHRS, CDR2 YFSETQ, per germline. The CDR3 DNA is TGCGCCAGCAGCTTGGACCACTACGAGCAGTACTTC. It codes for CASSLDHYEQYF.

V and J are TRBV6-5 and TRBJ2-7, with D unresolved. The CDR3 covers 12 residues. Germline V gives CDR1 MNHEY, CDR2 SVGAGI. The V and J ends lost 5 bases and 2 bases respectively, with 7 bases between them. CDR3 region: CASSASTYEQYF. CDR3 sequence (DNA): TGTGCCAGCAGTGCGAGTACCTACGAGCAGTACTTC.

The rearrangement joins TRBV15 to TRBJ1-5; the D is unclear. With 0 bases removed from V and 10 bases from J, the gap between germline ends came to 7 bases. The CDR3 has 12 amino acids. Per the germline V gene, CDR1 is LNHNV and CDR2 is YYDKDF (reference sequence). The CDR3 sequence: CATSRDRGPQHF. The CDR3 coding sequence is TGTGCCACCAGCAGAGATCGAGGACCCCAGCATTTT.

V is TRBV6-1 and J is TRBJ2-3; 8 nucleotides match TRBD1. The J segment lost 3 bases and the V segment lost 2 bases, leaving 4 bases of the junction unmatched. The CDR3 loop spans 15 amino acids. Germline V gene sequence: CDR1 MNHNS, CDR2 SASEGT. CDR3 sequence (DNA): TGTGCCAGCAGTGAACTCCGGACAGGGACAGATACGCAGTATTTT. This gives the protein CASSELRTGTDTQYF.

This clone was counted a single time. CDR3 DNA sequence: TGTGCCAGTAGTCCGACGGGGACTAGCGGCAACTACGAGCAGTACTTC. Protein product: CASSPTGTSGNYEQYF. The rearrangement uses TRBV19 and TRBJ2-7; the match to TRBD2 covers 11 bases. There are 16 residues in the CDR3. Germline CDR1 is LNHDA and CDR2 is SQIVND (reference sequence). J gave up 3 bases and V 5 bases, and 9 bases lay outside the gene matches.